Listed below are T cell receptor beta chains from one sample, sequenced in a study of sequential checkpoint blockade in melanoma. The table came from immunoSEQ multiplex PCR; TCRdb's copy has only in-frame clones and leaves some out. Altogether around 20,000 clones are present, almost 85% being singletons, with the ten largest covering 11%. The source material was CD8+ T cells sorted from blood (inferred from file names), sampled from a patient given nivolumab and ipilimumab in sequence. These receptors all come from a human donor with melanoma. CDR3s leave out the opening cysteine and the closing phenylalanine or tryptophan. Fields, in order: J gene, V gene, CDR3 protein.

>TRBJ1-2|TRBV28
ASSSTGVGGYT
>TRBJ1-1|TRBV10-3
AIRRGWNTEAF
>TRBJ2-1|TRBV2
ASRLGREVGNEQF
>TRBJ2-5|TRBV6-6
ASSLLAGVETQY
>TRBJ2-3|TRBV18
ASSSQSPRGDTQY
>TRBJ2-3|TRBV18
ASSPSDTQY
>TRBJ2-3|TRBV7-2
ASSSRGIRDTQY
>TRBJ2-5|TRBV5-6
ASSLWGGGQTQY
>TRBJ1-2|TRBV28
ASSLAGGSYGYT
>TRBJ2-4|TRBV6-6
ASSESKRGYQIY
>TRBJ2-2|TRBV10-1
ASRAGQNTGELF
>TRBJ2-3|TRBV19
ASSGDRSSTDTQY
>TRBJ2-1|TRBV7-2
ASSFGGAYNEQF
>TRBJ1-5|TRBV5-1
ASSLEGGSEPQH
>TRBJ2-1|TRBV4-2
ASSQSSGKNEQF
>TRBJ2-2|TRBV2
ASKLAENTGELF
>TRBJ2-3|TRBV5-1
ASSLYRLAGERTDTQY
>TRBJ2-5|TRBV7-2
ASSLAPGFETQY
>TRBJ1-2|TRBV19
ASSITQGSGYT
>TRBJ1-3|TRBV5-8
ASSPSGNTIY
>TRBJ2-3|TRBV5-1
ASSFGQATGDTQY
>TRBJ2-7|TRBV7-2
ASSLGSGTTSYEQY
>TRBJ1-1|TRBV28
ASSSTPGGTEAF
>TRBJ1-5|TRBV6-1
ASSGTGYSNQPQH
>TRBJ2-1|TRBV19
ASSPRGGLNNEQF
>TRBJ2-2|TRBV9
ASSPRSDRVSGELF
>TRBJ1-1|TRBV7-9
ASSLGLVGEAF
>TRBJ1-2|TRBV6-5
ASSYRPTGNYGYT
>TRBJ2-3|TRBV18
ASSRGQGTGTDTQY
>TRBJ1-1|TRBV5-4
ASSSARYTNTEAF
>TRBJ1-4|TRBV5-1
ASSRDRSGGNEKLF
>TRBJ2-3|TRBV6-1
ASTESLAGADTQY
>TRBJ1-2|TRBV10-3
AIWLEAQGNYGYT
>TRBJ1-2|TRBV18
ATRPGTGNYGYT
>TRBJ2-3|TRBV7-9
ASSSDRARITDTQY
>TRBJ1-4|TRBV28
ASSLMTGFGEKLF
>TRBJ2-5|TRBV7-2
ASSFTGGDETQY
>TRBJ1-5|TRBV28
ASSFTGTGSNQPQH
>TRBJ2-2|TRBV18
ASSLGTRGTGELF
>TRBJ1-5|TRBV28
ASSIFGTGVNQPQH
>TRBJ1-1|TRBV6-5
ASLKPGGRSEAF
>TRBJ2-1|TRBV6-1
ASIPGLAGADEQF
>TRBJ2-1|TRBV5-1
ASSLEASDNEQF